The rows below give T cell receptor beta chains drawn from one sample of a study of T cell responses to AZD1222 COVID-19 vaccine. The data were produced by immunoSEQ multiplex PCR, yet TCRdb's version contains in-frame clones alone and is incomplete. The data show 75,000 to 90,000 clones, under 90% seen once. The sample consisted of peripheral blood, taken on day 0 of AZD1222 vaccination. The receptors shown here come from an adult in good health. CDR3s include the opening cysteine and the closing phenylalanine or tryptophan. Each record gives: V gene, J gene, CDR3 protein.

V gene: TRBV5-4; J gene: TRBJ2-7; CDR3 protein: CASSRTRDSFYYEQYF
V gene: TRBV6-5; J gene: TRBJ2-5; CDR3 protein: CASSSRVAGPGTQYF
V gene: TRBV2; J gene: TRBJ1-6; CDR3 protein: CASTKGQGVVSPLHF
V gene: TRBV7-8; J gene: TRBJ2-3; CDR3 protein: CASSSMDRSTFGTQYF
V gene: TRBV9; J gene: TRBJ2-1; CDR3 protein: CASSLTSGTWIEQFF
V gene: TRBV7-3; J gene: TRBJ2-1; CDR3 protein: CASSLSRSSYNEQFF
V gene: TRBV7-9; J gene: TRBJ2-7; CDR3 protein: CASSLIQSSYEQYF
V gene: TRBV5-1; J gene: TRBJ2-2; CDR3 protein: CASSLLQNTGELFF
V gene: TRBV5-1; J gene: TRBJ1-3; CDR3 protein: CASSAGTGGAGNTIYF
V gene: TRBV6-5; J gene: TRBJ1-5; CDR3 protein: CASSYGWGSQPQHF
V gene: TRBV7-2; J gene: TRBJ1-5; CDR3 protein: CASSLGDGTGQPQHF
V gene: TRBV7-3; J gene: TRBJ1-2; CDR3 protein: CASSPGQGNYGYTF
V gene: TRBV4-2; J gene: TRBJ1-4; CDR3 protein: CASRRGRSNEKLFF
V gene: TRBV18; J gene: TRBJ1-1; CDR3 protein: CASSPTGQGHTEAFF
V gene: TRBV2; J gene: TRBJ1-5; CDR3 protein: CASSDRGDNQPQHF
V gene: TRBV6-5; J gene: TRBJ1-5; CDR3 protein: CASSFTPIGPQHF
V gene: TRBV6-5; J gene: TRBJ2-7; CDR3 protein: CASSSQEAYEQYF
V gene: TRBV19; J gene: TRBJ1-6; CDR3 protein: CASSMEDRGFLGSYNSPLHF
V gene: TRBV20-1; J gene: TRBJ1-6; CDR3 protein: CSASKWRQGDSSPLHF
V gene: TRBV7-9; J gene: TRBJ1-4; CDR3 protein: CASSDRGPNEKLFF